This T cell receptor beta chain was recorded in a study of STAT3 mutations in large granular lymphocyte leukemia. Average productive template count per sample was around 40,000. This table comes from immunoSEQ multiplex PCR, and its TCRdb copy is limited to in-frame clones, with some not included. The sample has tens of thousands of clones, 65% to 80% seen once. General study findings and limits: In about 30% of the 18 patients, new TCR clonotypes emerged after therapy. In T-cell large granular lymphocyte leukemia, about half of patients showed multiple immunodominant subclonotypes.

Germline CDR1 and CDR2: MDHEN and SYDVKM. The CDR3 is 14 residues long. V lost 5 bases, J lost 4 bases, and 4 bases stayed unmatched. This clone was seen a few times. Its target is unknown. Input material: peripheral blood mononuclear cells. This receptor was identified in a woman aged 50 to 60 with T-cell large granular lymphocyte leukemia. Some clones in this sample may be carry-over from other donors' samples. V usage is TRBV28 and J usage is TRBJ1-5; 8 nucleotides align to TRBD1. DNA of the CDR3: TGTGCCAGCAGTCCTGGACAGGGTAATCAGCCCCAGCATTTT. Translation gives CASSPGQGNQPQHF.